Shown below are 13 T cell receptor beta chains from a single sample sequenced in a study of shared clonotypes between healthy human individuals. Using immunoSEQ multiplex PCR, the repertoire was profiled, and TCRdb retains in-frame clones only, with some absent. This sample has roughly 1.4 million clones, with less than 99% found just once. The sample comprised naive CD4+ T cells sorted from blood. Subset indicated: CD45RA+ positively selected. Receptors were obtained from a young man in good health.

The rearrangement uses TRBV28 and TRBJ2-7; D might be TRBD2 (7 bases). Germline loops: CDR1 MDHEN, CDR2 SYDVKM. Trimming left V 9 bases short and J 7 bases short, with 34 bases between. This CDR3 is 18 amino acids long. This CDR3 is CASPPPAGDVRRGQEQYF. The DNA for the CDR3 is TGTGCCAGTCCACCCCCCGCGGGGGACGTGCGTCGGGGGCAGGAGCAGTACTTC.

There are a few counts of this clone. The chain has TRBV29-1 and TRBJ1-1; a weak D match, TRBD1 (6 bases). Germline CDR1 reads SQVTM; CDR2 reads ANQGSEA. V was shortened by 4 bases and J by 11 bases, with 23 bases between the two germline ends. This CDR3 has 14 amino acids. CDR3 nucleotides: TGCAGCGTTGCCCAACAGGGTAGGGCTTTAGGGGCTTTCTTT. Its translation: CSVAQQGRALGAFF. The complete variable domain, with remaining parts taken from reference TRBV29-1 and TRBJ1-1, reads SAVISQKPSRDICQRGTSLTIQCQVDSQVTMMFWYRQQPGQSLTLIATANQGSEATYESGFVIDKFPISRPNLTFSTLTVSNMSPEDSSIYLCSVAQQGRALGAFFGQGTRLTVV.

Here the CDR3 reads CASTEGQKNTEAFF. CDR3 DNA: TGTGCCAGCACCGAAGGGCAAAAGAACACTGAAGCTTTCTTT. This rearrangement joins TRBV6-5 to TRBJ1-1, with D uncertain. The germline V gene encodes CDR1 MNHEY and CDR2 SVGAGI. V lost 7 bases to trimming and J lost 1 base, with 13 bases between them. CDR3 size: 14 residues.

Concerning this clone itself: The same CDR3 also results from other DNA sequences found in this sample. The chain couples TRBV7-2 to TRBJ1-1; D uncertain. Germline-derived CDR1 and CDR2 are SGHTA and FQGNSA. CDR3 size: 12 residues. The V end lost 2 bases, the J end lost 0 bases, and 1 base lay between the germline ends. CDR3 coding DNA: TGTGCCAGCAGCTTATTGAACACTGAAGCTTTCTTT. Translating it yields CASSLLNTEAFF. Looking up the rest from reference TRBV7-2 and TRBJ1-1 gives the full variable domain: GAGVSQSPSNKVTEKGKDVELRCDPISGHTALYWYRQSLGQGLEFLIYFQGNSAPDKSGLPSDRFSAERTGGSVSTLTIQRTQQEDSAVYLCASSLLNTEAFFGQGTRLTVV.

The rearrangement uses TRBV6-1 and TRBJ1-2, with 7 bases identical to TRBD1. V was clipped by 7 bases and J by 7 bases; unmatched bases: 12. This CDR3 is 14 amino acids long. CDR1 is MNHNS, CDR2 SASEGT, per germline. The CDR3 nucleotides are TGTGCCAGCAACCTACTTGACAGGGTCGGTGGCTACACCTTC. This translates into CASNLLDRVGGYTF.

The chain employs TRBV9 and TRBJ2-1, with 8 bases that match TRBD1. The CDR3 is 15 residues long. The J segment lost 1 base and the V segment lost 3 bases, leaving 3 bases of the junction unmatched. CDR1 SGDLS and CDR2 YYNGEE come from the germline V gene. The CDR3 protein is CASSAQGASYNEQFF. CDR3 coding DNA: TGTGCCAGCAGCGCCCAGGGGGCGTCCTACAATGAGCAGTTCTTC.

In its sample, this clone was seen once. This chain links TRBV18 with TRBJ2-1; 7 nucleotides match TRBD2. Germline trimming cut 2 bases from V and 5 bases from J; bases unmatched to any gene: 6. The germline V gene has CDR1 KGHSH and CDR2 LQKENI. The CDR3 totals 15 residues. The CDR3 nucleotides are TGTGCCAGCTCACCAGAGTGGGAGGGTAACAATGAGCAGTTCTTC. This encodes CASSPEWEGNNEQFF.

In the case of this clone: The sample holds other DNA sequences that translate to the same CDR3. The CDR3 DNA is TGTGCCAGCTCACCGCGCCAAAACACCGGGGAGCTGTTTTTT. Protein sequence: CASSPRQNTGELFF. The chain combines TRBV18 with TRBJ2-2, with D unresolved. In germline, CDR1 is KGHSH, CDR2 LQKENI. Trimming shortened V by 3 bases and J by 2 bases, and 7 bases separated the two germline ends. The CDR3 consists of 14 residues.

The chain is built from TRBV7-2 and TRBJ1-1; 7 bases fit TRBD1. The V and J ends lost 5 bases and 1 base, in that order; junction bases with no gene match: 10. The CDR3 loop spans 16 amino acids. Germline assignment: CDR1 SGHTA and CDR2 FQGNSA. The DNA for the CDR3 is TGTGCCAGCAGCCTATCCGGGGGGACAGCGAACACTGAAGCTTTCTTT. Amino acid sequence: CASSLSGGTANTEAFF. The full variable domain, rest sourced from reference TRBV7-2 and TRBJ1-1, is GAGVSQSPSNKVTEKGKDVELRCDPISGHTALYWYRQSLGQGLEFLIYFQGNSAPDKSGLPSDRFSAERTGGSVSTLTIQRTQQEDSAVYLCASSLSGGTANTEAFFGQGTRLTVV.

The rearrangement links TRBV5-1 to TRBJ2-1, with 7 bases lining up with TRBD2. CDR3 length equals 15 residues. Germline trimming cut 5 bases from V and 0 bases from J; bases unmatched to any gene: 5. CDR1 and CDR2 (germline): SGHRS, YFSETQ. DNA for the CDR3: TGCGCCAGCAGGGACGGCGGGAGCTCCTACAATGAGCAGTTCTTC. As protein: CASRDGGSSYNEQFF. Supplemented by reference TRBV5-1 and TRBJ2-1, the full variable domain reads KAGVTQTPRYLIKTRGQQVTLSCSPISGHRSVSWYQQTPGQGLQFLFEYFSETQRNKGNFPGRFSGRQFSNSRSEMNVSTLELGDSALYLCASRDGGSSYNEQFFGPGTRLTVL.

The chain links TRBV2 to TRBJ2-1; D perhaps matches TRBD1 (6 bases). Germline assignment: CDR1 SNHLY and CDR2 FYNNEI. This CDR3 is built from 15 residues. V shed 7 bases and J shed 2 bases, with 15 bases lying between them. CDR3: CASTPTGYAYNEQFF. DNA of the CDR3: TGTGCCAGCACACCTACAGGGTATGCCTACAATGAGCAGTTCTTC.

The chain recombines TRBV18 with TRBJ2-3; D ambiguous. Germline CDR1 is KGHSH and CDR2 is LQKENI. CDR3 length: 12 residues. The V gene lost 6 bases and the J gene lost 5 bases, with 9 bases spanning the gap. The CDR3 reads CASSKIQDTQYF. Here the CDR3 DNA reads TGTGCCAGCTCCAAGATACAAGATACGCAGTATTTT.

The rearrangement links TRBV5-6 to TRBJ1-5; D ambiguous. The germline gives CDR1 SGHDT, CDR2 YYEEEE. This CDR3 contains 15 residues. Trimming pared 6 bases from V and 5 bases from J, leaving 18 bases between. CDR3 region: CASTRWEDAYQPQHF. The CDR3 DNA is TGTGCCAGCACCCGCTGGGAGGACGCCTATCAGCCCCAGCATTTT.